This TCR beta chain was profiled in a study of metastatic and nonmetastatic thyroid tumors (dated by TCRdb to 2020 to 2022). General notes on the study: Repertoires from peripheral blood and from tumor or nodule tissue samples of malignant and benign thyroid patients were compared. Overall study results and their limits: In both blood and tumor samples, TCR beta diversity was reported to be significantly higher in malignant tumors than in benign nodules.

Library method: PCR. TCRdb shows the sequencer as Illumina HiSeq 4000. High-throughput sequencing was used to profile the CDR3 region of the TCR beta-chain in every patient. Per the original workflow: Drawing on CDR3 differences between clinicopathological groups, the researchers built a classifier meant to tell apart patients with distant-metastatic papillary thyroid cancer. The Shannon index was used to measure repertoire diversity, and the Morisita-Horn index was used to measure how similar tumor and blood repertoires were. TCRdb applied fastp at Q25 and MiXCR to the public reads, then kept only in-frame beta chains. In this record, the V and J calls reflect TCRdb's handling and not the investigators' own analysis. The sample table holds 60,000 to 85,000 clones, of which less than 20% were seen once. The top ten clonotypes cover roughly 13% of the sample. About this clone: The clone's antigen remains unknown. No qualities accompany the bases; no much larger clone lies one base away.

None of the patients had been given any treatment before thyroid surgery. The study retrospectively analysed patient clinical samples collected from the early 2010s to the late 2010s using T-cell receptor beta sequencing. Via the germline V gene (reference sequence), CDR1 is SGHAT and CDR2 FQDESV. V ends up 6 bases short and J 4 bases short, with an unmatched junction base count of 15. The CDR3, cysteine through phenylalanine, is 17 amino acids long. Only the CDR3 part of the read is kept: 51 bases, read in frame from the first base. The receptor was derived from a female donor with papillary thyroid cancer or a benign thyroid nodule (not recorded which). Some clones in this sample may be carry-over from other donors' samples. This receptor chain uses TRBV11-1 and TRBJ1-1; TRBD1 aligns with 9 central bases. Sequenced: blood. At the DNA level, the sequence is TGTGCCAGCAGTCCCCTAGGTGGGACAGGGCTAGGCACTGAAGCTTTCTTT. Translated, this is CASSPLGGTGLGTEAFF.